This TCR beta chain was recovered during a study of blood T cell repertoires in COVID-19. Per the original data handling: The assay estimated nucleated cells by amplifying reference gene primers. Data came from immunoSEQ multiplex PCR; TCRdb stores just in-frame clones and leaves some out. That table gives V, J and clone size, and the DNA gave D and trimming. The profile shows some 56,000 clones, roughly 80% of them singletons. V was clipped by 3 bases and J by 5 bases, with 7 bases between them. CDR1 is LNHNV, CDR2 YYDKDF, per germline (reference sequence). The CDR3 contains 12 residues. Sequenced: peripheral blood. The origin of this receptor is an elderly woman with acute or convalescent COVID-19. The chain has TRBV15 and TRBJ2-5; the D is unclear. The CDR3, as DNA: TGTGCCACCAGCAGCGAGGCGGAGACCCAGTACTTC. Translating gives CATSSEAETQYF.